The 28 T cell receptor beta chains below all came from one sample that was sequenced in a study of shared clonotypes between healthy human individuals. Generated by immunoSEQ multiplex PCR, the TCRdb table keeps only in-frame clones and is missing some. Here the sample spans some 500,000 clones, approximately 71% being singletons. Sequencing input: PBMCs. The source of these receptors is a middle-aged woman in good health. Some clones in this sample may be carry-over from other donors' samples.

The J gene is TRBJ2-7, the V gene TRBV5-4, with TRBD2 as a possible D gene (5 bases). This CDR3 contains 15 residues. Germline V CDR1 and CDR2: SGHNT, YYREEE (reference sequence). Trimming took off 2 bases at V and 0 bases at J, with 12 bases between the two ends. The CDR3 region has the DNA TGTGCCAGCAGCTTAGGAGGAGCCAACTCCTACGAGCAGTACTTC. Translation: CASSLGGANSYEQYF.

With respect to this clone: The conserved final phenylalanine or tryptophan is absent from the CDR3, which likely points to a read error. The limits of the CDR3 on the DNA are not certain, so only TCRdb's listed CDR3 is given. CDR3 residues: CASGEGSPHL. The rearrangement links TRBV6-1 to TRBJ1-5. Counting both end residues, the CDR3 totals 10 amino acids. The germline V gene encodes CDR1 MNHNS and CDR2 SASEGT.

A word on this clone: A read error may explain this, as a much larger clone is one base away. The chain has TRBV28 and TRBJ2-5; TRBD2 is a possible D gene (5 bases). The closer fit of TRBJ2-7 to the DNA end suggests the J call may be wrong. From germline, CDR1 is MDHEN and CDR2 SYDVKM. The CDR3 consists of 11 residues. CDR3 protein: CASSRGYEQYF. CDR3 in DNA: TGTGCCAGCAGCCGGGGCTACGAGCAGTACTTC.

As for this clone: A far larger clone is only one base removed, so a read error is likely. The CDR3 sequence is CASRTGGVTYEQYF. Here the CDR3 DNA reads TGTGCCAGCAGGACCGGAGGGGTGACCTACGAGCAGTACTTC. The gene calls are TRBV6-6 and TRBJ2-7; perhaps TRBD2 as D (6 bases). V lost 6 bases and J 2 bases, leaving 14 bases between the germline ends. Germline V gene sequence: CDR1 MNHNY, CDR2 SVGAGI (reference sequence). This CDR3 has 14 amino acids.

This sequence joins TRBV28 and TRBJ1-2; no clear D gene. Trimming took 3 bases from V and 3 from J, leaving 14 bases between them. Germline V gene data show CDR1 as MDHEN and CDR2 as SYDVKM. The CDR3 is made up of 15 amino acids. The CDR3 is CASSFQAGLYYGYTF. The CDR3 DNA is TGTGCCAGCAGTTTTCAGGCAGGTCTCTACTATGGCTACACCTTC.

The chain couples TRBV10-3 to TRBJ1-5, with a possible D match to TRBD1 (5 bases). The V end was cut by 3 bases, the J end by 11 bases, with 17 bases between. CDR1 and CDR2 (germline): ENHRY, SYGVKD. The CDR3 consists of 14 residues. The CDR3 DNA sequence: TGTGCCATCAGTGACCCGGGACGGGGGAGGGCCCAGCATTTT. Its protein product is CAISDPGRGRAQHF.

Many counts were recorded for this clone. The chain is built from TRBV30 and TRBJ1-1, with D possibly TRBD1 on 6 matching bases. Germline CDR1 reads GTSNPN; CDR2 reads SVGIG (reference sequence). CDR3 size: 16 residues. V dropped 0 bases and J dropped 1 base, with 15 bases sitting between them. The CDR3 DNA follows: TGTGCCTGGAGTGTTCAGGGGTTTGTTGCGAACACTGAAGCTTTCTTT. It codes for CAWSVQGFVANTEAFF. The entire variable domain, with the rest obtained from reference TRBV30 and TRBJ1-1, is as follows: SQTIHQWPATLVQPVGSPLSLECTVEGTSNPNLYWYRQAAGRGLQLLFYSVGIGQISSEVPQNLSASRPQDRQFILSSKKLLLSDSGFYLCAWSVQGFVANTEAFFGQGTRLTVV.

J is TRBJ1-2 and V is TRBV28, with 11 bases lining up with TRBD1. CDR1 MDHEN and CDR2 SYDVKM come from the germline V gene. CDR3 length: 15 residues. With 7 bases clipped from V and 8 bases from J, the junction kept 12 bases outside the gene matches. The CDR3 protein is CASKFPRDRGSGYTF. The CDR3 DNA reads as TGTGCCAGCAAGTTCCCCCGGGACAGGGGGTCCGGCTACACCTTC.

The chain couples TRBV6-1 to TRBJ2-5; the D gene is possibly TRBD2 (5 bases). The DNA end is a closer match to TRBJ2-7, so the J assignment may be wrong. The length of the CDR3 is 12 residues. CDR1 is MNHNS and CDR2 is SASEGT in the germline V gene. The CDR3 here is CASTLLGSEQYF. The CDR3 DNA reads as TGTGCCAGCACTCTACTGGGGAGCGAGCAGTACTTC.

The chain joins TRBV11-3 to TRBJ2-2; a weak D match, TRBD2 (6 bases). This CDR3 is built from 14 residues. CDR1 SGHNT and CDR2 YENEEA come from the germline V gene. The ends were cut back, 3 bases at V and 6 bases at J, with 11 bases in the middle. This chain's CDR3 is CASSFGGGAGELFF. DNA of the CDR3: TGTGCCAGCAGCTTCGGGGGAGGCGCCGGGGAGCTGTTTTTT. Based on the CDR3 plus reference TRBV11-3 and TRBJ2-2, the full variable domain is EAGVVQSPRYKIIEKKQPVAFWCNPISGHNTLYWYLQNLGQGPELLIRYENEEAVDDSQLPKDRFSAERLKGVDSTLKIQPAELGDSAVYLCASSFGGGAGELFFGEGSRLTVL.

V usage is TRBV29-1 and J usage is TRBJ1-4, with TRBD1 matching over 7 bases. There are 13 residues in the CDR3. Germline CDR1 reads SQVTM; CDR2 reads ANQGSEA. V shed 7 bases and J 3 bases; nucleotides not matched to a gene: 5. The CDR3 DNA follows: TGCAGCGCGACAGGGCCGTCTAATGAAAAACTGTTTTTT. Its protein product is CSATGPSNEKLFF.

This chain joins TRBV20-1 and TRBJ2-1; D gene ambiguous. V lost 6 bases and J 7 bases, leaving 10 bases between the germline ends. Germline V lookup: CDR1 DFQATT, CDR2 SNEGSKA (reference sequence). The length of the CDR3 is 11 residues. CDR3 bases: TGCAGTGCCCTAAGTAGGAATGAGCAGTTCTTC. This encodes CSALSRNEQFF.

This chain links TRBV5-8 with TRBJ1-2; maybe TRBD1 (6 bases). This CDR3 is built from 13 residues. CDR1 SGHTS and CDR2 YDEGEE come from the germline V gene. The V end lost 2 bases, the J end lost 4 bases, and 9 bases lay between the germline ends. CDR3 sequence: CASSLADSYGYTF. The CDR3 nucleotides read TGTGCCAGCAGCTTAGCGGACAGCTATGGCTACACCTTC.

This clone was observed a single time. The chain is built from TRBV5-1 and TRBJ2-1; 12 nucleotides line up with TRBD2. CDR3 length: 16 amino acids. Per germline, CDR1 SGHRS and CDR2 YFSETQ. The ends lost 4 bases at V and 2 bases at J; junction bases unmatched: 4. DNA for the CDR3: TGCGCCAGCAGCCAAGGACTAGCGGGGACCTACAATGAGCAGTTCTTC. It codes for CASSQGLAGTYNEQFF.

This clone was picked up a small number of times. This chain uses TRBV11-3 with TRBJ2-5; TRBD1 is a possible D gene (8 bases). Per germline, CDR1 SGHNT and CDR2 YENEEA. Trimming stripped 1 base from V and 2 bases from J, with 14 bases between. CDR3 length: 16 residues. The CDR3, as DNA: TGTGCCAGCAGCTTAGGGGGAGGGACAGGACAAGAGACCCAGTACTTC. It encodes CASSLGGGTGQETQYF.

This clone was seen more than once but under ten times. The chain has TRBV28 and TRBJ1-5; 9 bases are a match to TRBD1. Germline loops: CDR1 MDHEN, CDR2 SYDVKM. Trimming cost V 4 bases and J 6 bases; bases outside gene matches: 10. The CDR3 consists of 16 residues. CDR3 amino acids: CASSSRDRETGQPQHF. In DNA form, the CDR3 reads TGTGCCAGCAGTTCCAGGGACAGGGAGACGGGTCAGCCCCAGCATTTT.

The chain has TRBV4-1 and TRBJ1-6, with a possible D match to TRBD1 (5 bases). Trimming stripped 3 bases from V and 7 bases from J, with 10 bases between. The CDR3 runs to 14 residues. Germline CDR1 MGHRA, CDR2 YSYEKL. The CDR3 loop is CASSQSGTNSPLHF. In DNA, the CDR3 is TGCGCCAGCAGCCAGTCAGGGACGAATTCACCCCTCCACTTT.

This chain joins TRBV5-6 and TRBJ1-5; 7 bases match TRBD1. Per the germline V gene, CDR1 is SGHDT and CDR2 is YYEEEE. V lost 2 bases to trimming and J lost 5 bases; unmatched junction nucleotides: 16. The CDR3 spans 18 residues. The CDR3: CASSLWGLRQGAYQPQHF. The DNA of the CDR3 is TGTGCCAGCAGCTTATGGGGCTTGAGACAGGGCGCCTATCAGCCCCAGCATTTT.

By its share, this clone is medium-sized. Additional DNA sequences in this sample encode the identical CDR3. The rearrangement uses TRBV6-1 and TRBJ2-1; D is uncertain. The V end was cut by 2 bases, the J end by 9 bases, with 11 bases between. Germline lookup yields CDR1 MNHNS and CDR2 SASEGT. This CDR3 has 13 amino acids. The DNA of the CDR3 is TGTGCCAGCAGTGAATCCCGACCGGGTGAGCAGTTCTTC. Translated: CASSESRPGEQFF.

The V gene is TRBV4-1, the J gene TRBJ2-7, with D possibly TRBD2 on 6 matching bases. This CDR3 has 16 residues. The germline V gene encodes CDR1 MGHRA and CDR2 YSYEKL. V shed 3 bases and J shed 2 bases, with 17 bases lying between them. The CDR3 nucleotides are TGCGCCAGCAGCCAGAGGTATCCGGGACTTGCCTACGAGCAGTACTTC. It translates to CASSQRYPGLAYEQYF.

V is TRBV5-4 and J is TRBJ1-1; D remains ambiguous. The CDR3 extends over 14 amino acids. The V end was cut by 0 bases, the J end by 8 bases, with 14 bases between. Germline values: CDR1 SGHNT, CDR2 YYREEE (reference sequence). CDR3 sequence: CASSLERRETEAFF. The CDR3 region has the DNA TGTGCCAGCAGCTTGGAACGCAGAGAGACAGAAGCTTTCTTT.

This clone was picked up many times. V is TRBV19 and J is TRBJ1-5, with 7 bases that match TRBD1. The CDR3 contains 16 residues. V gave up 5 bases and J gave up 1 base; unmatched junction bases: 8. Looked up from germline, CDR1 is LNHDA and CDR2 is SQIVND (reference sequence). The CDR3 DNA reads TGTGCCAGTAGTTTAAGACAACAGGGGAGCAATCAGCCCCAGCATTTT. Amino acid sequence: CASSLRQQGSNQPQHF.

A word on this clone: A single base separates this from a much larger clone, so it may be a read error. V usage is TRBV7-6 and J usage is TRBJ2-4; 14 bases align to TRBD2. This CDR3 contains 18 residues. The V gene end was trimmed by 1 base and the J gene end by 3 bases; junction bases not matched to a gene: 5. Per the germline V gene, CDR1 is SGHVS and CDR2 is FNYEAQ. The CDR3 region is CASSLGGLAGVVKNIQYF. As DNA, the CDR3 is TGTGCCAGCAGCTTAGGGGGACTAGCGGGAGTAGTCAAAAACATTCAGTACTTC.

This clone came up a few times. A far larger clone is one base from this, pointing to a likely read error. The sample contains more than one DNA sequence encoding this CDR3. The CDR3 sequence is CAWRRTGNTEAFF. The CDR3 coding sequence is TGTGCCTGGAGGAGGACGGGGAACACTGAAGCTTTCTTT. The chain carries TRBV30 and TRBJ1-1; D call uncertain. This CDR3 is 13 amino acids long. The V end lost 3 bases, the J end lost 1 base, and 9 bases lay between the germline ends. Germline V gene lookup returns CDR1 GTSNPN and CDR2 SVGIG (reference sequence). The whole variable domain, filled in from reference TRBV30 and TRBJ1-1, reads SQTIHQWPATLVQPVGSPLSLECTVEGTSNPNLYWYRQAAGRGLQLLFYSVGIGQISSEVPQNLSASRPQDRQFILSSKKLLLSDSGFYLCAWRRTGNTEAFFGQGTRLTVV.

In its sample, this clone was seen many times. The sample has other DNA sequences that encode this CDR3 too. The V and J genes are TRBV11-2 and TRBJ2-2; weak D call: TRBD1 (6 bases). Trimming took 5 bases from V and 3 from J, leaving 16 bases between them. The CDR3 consists of 16 residues. Germline V gives CDR1 SGHAT, CDR2 FQNNGV. The DNA of the CDR3 is TGTGCCAGCAGCCTATTGGGGGCAGGGGACACCGGGGAGCTGTTTTTT. Translated, it gives CASSLLGAGDTGELFF.

In its sample, this clone ranks as medium-sized (0.01 to 0.1%). Different DNA sequences within this sample yield the same CDR3. This sequence joins TRBV30 and TRBJ1-5, with D uncertain. This CDR3 region has 13 residues. In germline, CDR1 is GTSNPN, CDR2 SVGIG (reference sequence). Trimming took off 2 bases at V and 0 bases at J, with 5 bases between the two ends. The CDR3 sequence is CAWSSDSNQPQHF. The CDR3 DNA is TGTGCCTGGAGTTCGGATAGCAATCAGCCCCAGCATTTT.

In the case of this clone: This may be a read error: a much more frequent sequence differs by one nucleotide. Within the sample, other DNA sequences also encode this same CDR3. The chain uses TRBV19 and TRBJ1-2; possible D gene TRBD1, 5 bases. The germline gives CDR1 LNHDA, CDR2 SQIVND (reference sequence). There are 14 residues in the CDR3. Between the trimmed V and J ends, which lost 4 bases and 1 base, there was a span of 10 bases. CDR3 bases: TGTGCCAGTAGTAACCCAGGGCTTAACTATGGCTACACCTTC. Protein sequence: CASSNPGLNYGYTF.

This clone was counted at least ten times. The genes are TRBV28 and TRBJ2-3, with unresolved D. The CDR3 has 9 amino acids. V was trimmed by 9 bases and J by 5 bases, leaving 3 bases between them. CDR1 is MDHEN, CDR2 SYDVKM, per germline. The CDR3 nucleotides are TGTGCCAGTAGAGATACGCAGTATTTT. Amino acid sequence: CASRDTQYF.